The 4 T cell receptor beta chains below were found in one sample sequenced in a study of blood T cell repertoires in COVID-19. Only in-frame clones appear in the TCRdb table, and some are missing; sequencing was by immunoSEQ multiplex PCR. The sample lists roughly 300,000 clones, around nine tenths occurring once. Sequencing was carried out using peripheral blood. These receptors were taken from a woman aged 25 to 39 with COVID-19, enrolled during active disease.

The V gene is TRBV2, the J gene TRBJ2-7; 7 bases match TRBD2. Germline CDR1 and CDR2: SNHLY and FYNNEI. The ends lost 6 bases at V and 0 bases at J; junction bases unmatched: 2. This CDR3 is 13 amino acids long. The CDR3 protein is CASRGGVSYEQYF. Written as DNA, the CDR3 is TGTGCCAGCAGGGGGGGGGTCTCCTACGAGCAGTACTTC.

The chain joins TRBV7-8 to TRBJ2-7; D is perhaps TRBD2 (5 bases). Deletions cut 1 base from V and 3 bases from J, with 10 bases between. The germline V gene encodes CDR1 SGHVS and CDR2 FQNEAQ. The CDR3 sequence is 14 residues long. CDR3 loop: CASSLDRGHYEQYF. The CDR3 DNA reads as TGTGCCAGCAGCTTAGACAGAGGGCACTACGAGCAGTACTTC.

This clone occurred once. V is TRBV7-3 and J is TRBJ2-5, with 8 bases aligning to TRBD2. This CDR3 contains 15 residues. V lost 5 bases and J lost 2; bases outside the gene matches: 7. Germline V gives CDR1 SGHTA, CDR2 FQGTGA. CDR3 residues: CASSPFSGAQETQYF. The CDR3 coding sequence is TGTGCCAGCAGCCCGTTTAGCGGGGCACAAGAGACCCAGTACTTC. The full variable domain, in which reference TRBV7-3 and TRBJ2-5 provide the parts outside the CDR3, is GAGVSQTPSNKVTEKGKYVELRCDPISGHTALYWYRQSLGQGPEFLIYFQGTGAADDSGLPNDRFFAVRPEGSVSTLKIQRTERGDSAVYLCASSPFSGAQETQYFGPGTRLLVL.

This clone was seen once. This chain uses TRBV5-1 with TRBJ2-3; D unresolved. The CDR3 has 13 amino acids. The V gene lost 4 bases and the J gene lost 6 bases, with 12 bases spanning the gap. Germline CDR1 and CDR2: SGHRS and YFSETQ. CDR3 coding DNA: TGCGCCAGCAGCCCCCGTGTCGGTGATACGCAGTATTTT. Amino acid sequence: CASSPRVGDTQYF. Combining the CDR3 with reference TRBV5-1 and TRBJ2-3 gives the whole variable domain KAGVTQTPRYLIKTRGQQVTLSCSPISGHRSVSWYQQTPGQGLQFLFEYFSETQRNKGNFPGRFSGRQFSNSRSEMNVSTLELGDSALYLCASSPRVGDTQYFGPGTRLTVL.